This T cell receptor (beta chain) was sequenced for a study of blood T cell repertoires in COVID-19. Study-level background: The analysed material was cDNA or gDNA that came from T cells, B-cell-depleted T cells, or PBMCs.

TCRdb's table, derived via immunoSEQ multiplex PCR, lists solely in-frame clones and lacks some. This sample has about 60,000 clones, with 70% to 90% found just once. Only one count was recorded for this clone. Looked up from germline, CDR1 is KGHSH and CDR2 is LQKENI. V was clipped by 7 bases and J by 4 bases; unmatched bases: 3. The CDR3 runs to 13 residues. The source is a man aged 60 to 69 with acute or convalescent COVID-19. The chain is built from TRBV18 and TRBJ1-1; 10 bases line up with TRBD1. Sample: peripheral blood. CDR3 sequence (DNA): TGTGCCAGCTACGGACAGGGGGTCACTGAAGCTTTCTTT. Translating it yields CASYGQGVTEAFF.